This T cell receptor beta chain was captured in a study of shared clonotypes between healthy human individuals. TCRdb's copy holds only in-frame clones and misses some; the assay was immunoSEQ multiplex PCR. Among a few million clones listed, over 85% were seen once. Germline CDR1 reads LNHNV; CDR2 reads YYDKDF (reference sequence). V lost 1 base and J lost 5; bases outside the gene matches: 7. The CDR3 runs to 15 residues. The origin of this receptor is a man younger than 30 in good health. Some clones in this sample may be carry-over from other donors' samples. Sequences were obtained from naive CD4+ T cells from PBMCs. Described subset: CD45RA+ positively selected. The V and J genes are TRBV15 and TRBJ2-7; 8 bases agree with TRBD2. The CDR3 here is CATSRGQREYHEQYF. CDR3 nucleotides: TGTGCCACCAGCAGAGGGCAGCGGGAGTACCACGAGCAGTACTTC. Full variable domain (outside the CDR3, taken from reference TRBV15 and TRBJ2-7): DAMVIQNPRYQVTQFGKPVTLSCSQTLNHNVMYWYQQKSSQAPKLLFHYYDKDFNNEADTPDNFQSRRPNTSFCFLDIRSPGLGDTAMYLCATSRGQREYHEQYFGPGTRLTVT.